This T cell receptor beta chain was identified during a study of OX40 agonist ivuxolimab in advanced cancers. Some background on the complete study: The costimulatory receptor OX40 (CD134) was targeted by ivuxolimab, a fully human IgG2 agonistic monoclonal antibody. Of the approximately 54 dose-escalation patients, hepatocellular carcinoma was present in approximately 20, melanoma in about 15, renal cell carcinoma in 9 and head and neck cancer in 9. The dose-escalation cohort was 80% to 90% male with a mean age of approximately 60 years, ranging from 23 to 79. The paper covers the monotherapy dose-escalation part of the phase I ivuxolimab trial, which included N ≈ 54 patients. Partial responses occurred in three dose-escalation patients: two with cutaneous melanoma and one with hepatocellular carcinoma. Patients were allowed to have had prior anti-PD-1, anti-PD-L1 or anti-CTLA-4 therapy, and roughly 40% of the dose-escalation patients had previously received checkpoint inhibitors. The point of sequencing TCRbeta in the periphery was to test whether ivuxolimab changed TCR sequence diversity and drove clonal T-cell expansion. Intravenous ivuxolimab was administered to patients every 2 weeks at six dose levels: 0.01, 0.1, 0.3, 1.5, 3 and 10 mg/kg. The paper's findings and limits, for the study overall: The antigen specificity of the clonally expanded peripheral T cells was not determined. Low levels of normalized T-cell clonal expansion were also seen in some patients who did not respond. On average, CD8+ T cells showed more expanded clones than CD4+ T cells after ivuxolimab. At doses from 0.1 to 3.0 mg/kg, clonal expansion was seen in both CD4+ and CD8+ blood T cells between baseline and week 6. Partial responders in the 0.1-3.0 mg/kg groups had among the lowest normalized peripheral clonal expansion, especially among CD8+ T cells.

The germline V gene yields LGHNA for CDR1 and YSLEER for CDR2. The CDR3, cysteine through phenylalanine, is 16 amino acids long. The only DNA kept is the CDR3, 48 bases in frame from the first base. The germline V and J ends show losses of 1 base and 2 bases respectively, and no gene match explains 5 bases of the junction. For sequencing of the TCRbeta CDR3 region, genomic DNA was extracted from the sorted cells. TCRbeta CDR3 regions were sequenced using the immunoSEQ Assay. Here the immuneACCESS table is served through TCRdb, limited to in-frame sequences with V and J called. Missing clones are a known gap in these copies; in checked studies unresolved V genes cover under half, and the rest lacks a known reason. This sample lists roughly 26,000 clones; over 60% were detected once. Approximately 13% of the sample is taken by the ten largest. About this clone itself: There is no known antigen for this receptor. There are no base qualities to consult, and no much larger clone falls within one base.

The trial excluded patients who had a history of autoimmune disease or who were on systemic immunosuppression. Peripheral blood for TCR sequencing was collected from all dose cohorts at baseline, on cycle 4 day 1, and on cycle 7 day 1. Samples came from an open-label, multicenter, first-in-human phase I dose-escalation trial of ivuxolimab. Adults with locally advanced or metastatic head and neck squamous cell, hepatocellular, melanoma or renal cell carcinoma were enrolled in the trial. Before TCR sequencing, CD4+ T cells and CD8+ T cells from peripheral blood were sorted into separate populations. In this chain, TRBV4-3 is recombined with TRBJ2-5, and 9 bases in between align with TRBD2. This TCR came from an adult with an advanced solid tumor such as melanoma, head and neck, liver or kidney cancer. The specimen was CD4+ or CD8+ T cells sorted from blood, collected in a trial of the OX40 agonist ivuxolimab. The CDR3 protein sequence reads: CASSQAYLAGQETQYF. In nucleotide form, the sequence is TGCGCCAGCAGCCAAGCGTATCTAGCGGGGCAAGAGACCCAGTACTTC.